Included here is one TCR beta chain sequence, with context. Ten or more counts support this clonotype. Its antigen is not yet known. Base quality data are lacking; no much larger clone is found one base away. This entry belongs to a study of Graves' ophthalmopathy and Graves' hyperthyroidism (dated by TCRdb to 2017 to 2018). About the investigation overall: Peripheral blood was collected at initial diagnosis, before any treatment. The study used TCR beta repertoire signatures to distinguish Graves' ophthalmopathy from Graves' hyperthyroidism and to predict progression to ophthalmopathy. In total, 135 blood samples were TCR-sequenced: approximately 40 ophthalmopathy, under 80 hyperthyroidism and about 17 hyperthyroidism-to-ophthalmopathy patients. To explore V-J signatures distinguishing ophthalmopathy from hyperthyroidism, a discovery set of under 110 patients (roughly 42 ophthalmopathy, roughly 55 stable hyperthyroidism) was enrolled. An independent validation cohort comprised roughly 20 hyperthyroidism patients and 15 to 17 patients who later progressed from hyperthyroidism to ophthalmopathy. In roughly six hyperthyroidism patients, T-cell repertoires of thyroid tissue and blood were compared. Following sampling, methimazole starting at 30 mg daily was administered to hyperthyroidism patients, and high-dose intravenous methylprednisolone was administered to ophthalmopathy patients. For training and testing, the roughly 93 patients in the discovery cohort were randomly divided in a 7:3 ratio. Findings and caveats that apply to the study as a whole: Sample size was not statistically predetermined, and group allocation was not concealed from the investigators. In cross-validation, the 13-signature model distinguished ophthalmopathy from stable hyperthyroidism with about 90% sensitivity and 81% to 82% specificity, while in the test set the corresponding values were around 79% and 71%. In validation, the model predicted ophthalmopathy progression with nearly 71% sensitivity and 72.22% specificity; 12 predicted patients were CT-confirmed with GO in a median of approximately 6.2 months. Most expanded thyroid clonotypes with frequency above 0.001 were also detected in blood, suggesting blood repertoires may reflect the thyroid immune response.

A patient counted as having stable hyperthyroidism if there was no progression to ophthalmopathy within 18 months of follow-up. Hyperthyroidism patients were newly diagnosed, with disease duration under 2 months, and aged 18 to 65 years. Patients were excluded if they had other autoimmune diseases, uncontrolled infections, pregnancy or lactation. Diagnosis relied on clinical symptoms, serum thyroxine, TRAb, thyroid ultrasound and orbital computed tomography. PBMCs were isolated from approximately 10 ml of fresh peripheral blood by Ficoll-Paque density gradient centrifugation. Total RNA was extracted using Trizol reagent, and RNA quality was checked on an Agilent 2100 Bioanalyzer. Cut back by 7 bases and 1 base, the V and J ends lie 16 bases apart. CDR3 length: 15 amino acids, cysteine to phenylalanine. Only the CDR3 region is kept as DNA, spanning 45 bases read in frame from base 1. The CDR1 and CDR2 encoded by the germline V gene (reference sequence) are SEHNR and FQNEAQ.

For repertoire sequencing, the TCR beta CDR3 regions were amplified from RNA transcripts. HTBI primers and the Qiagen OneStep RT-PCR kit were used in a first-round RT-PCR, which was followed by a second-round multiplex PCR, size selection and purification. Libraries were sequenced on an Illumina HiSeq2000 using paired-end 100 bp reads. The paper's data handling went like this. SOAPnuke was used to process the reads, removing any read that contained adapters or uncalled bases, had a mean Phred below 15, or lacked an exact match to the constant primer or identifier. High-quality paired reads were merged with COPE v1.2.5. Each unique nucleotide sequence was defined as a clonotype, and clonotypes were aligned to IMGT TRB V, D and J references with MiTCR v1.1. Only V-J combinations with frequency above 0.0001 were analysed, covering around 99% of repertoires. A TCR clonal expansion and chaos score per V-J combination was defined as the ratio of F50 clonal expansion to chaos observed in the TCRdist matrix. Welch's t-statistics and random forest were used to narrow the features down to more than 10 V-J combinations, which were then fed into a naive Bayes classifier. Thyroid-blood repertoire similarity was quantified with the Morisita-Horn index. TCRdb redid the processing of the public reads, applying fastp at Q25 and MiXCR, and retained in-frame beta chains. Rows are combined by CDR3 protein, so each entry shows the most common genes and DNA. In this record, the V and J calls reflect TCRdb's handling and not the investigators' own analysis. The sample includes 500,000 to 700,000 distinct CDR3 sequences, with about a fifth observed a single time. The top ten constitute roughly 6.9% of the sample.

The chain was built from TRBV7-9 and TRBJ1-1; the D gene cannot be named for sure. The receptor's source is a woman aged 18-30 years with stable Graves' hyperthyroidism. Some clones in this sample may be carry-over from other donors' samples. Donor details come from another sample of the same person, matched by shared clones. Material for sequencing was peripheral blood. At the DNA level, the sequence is TGTGCCAGCACCTCGTTCGGACTCTCGAACACTGAAGCTTTCTTT. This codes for CASTSFGLSNTEAFF.